The present TCR beta chain was sequenced within a study of blood T cell repertoires in COVID-19. Original processing notes: The assay estimated nucleated cells by amplifying reference gene primers. Libraries were prepared by immunoSEQ multiplex PCR; TCRdb keeps only in-frame clonotypes and omits some of them. Clonal size and the V and J genes are those of that table, whereas D and trimming came from the DNA. Here the sample spans under 95,000 clones, approximately 87% being singletons. The CDR3 sequence is 17 residues long. CDR1 and CDR2 from the germline V gene are SSHAT and FNYEAQ (reference sequence). Regarding this clone: At one end, the junction sequence differs from germline, possibly due to a read error.

The sequenced sample consisted of peripheral blood. The sequence derives from a human donor in a cohort sampled during active COVID-19. This rearrangement joins TRBV7-7 to TRBJ2-5; 9 bases match TRBD2. The CDR3 loop is CASSLGGLAGPQETQYF. The DNA of the CDR3 is TGTGCTAGCAGCTTAGGGGGTCTAGCGGGGCCACAAGAGACCCAGTACTTC.